The 2 T cell receptor beta chains below come from one sample, sequenced in a study of T cells in Graves' hyperthyroidism and ophthalmopathy. Template material for amplifying TCR beta CDR3 regions consisted of RNA transcripts. The primer set for the first-round RT-PCR of the TCR CDR3 was HTBI. MiXCR, run by TCRdb on the multiplex PCR reads, gives a single entry per CDR3 protein. The sample lists over 700,000 distinct CDR3 sequences; 35% to 45% were seen once. The sample taken for sequencing was blood. Receptor source: a man younger than 35 with Graves' hyperthyroidism.

This clonotype showed up just once. The rearrangement joins TRBV19 to TRBJ1-2; perhaps TRBD1 as D (5 bases). Trimming cost V 9 bases and J 1 base, with 18 bases left between them. The germline V gene has CDR1 LNHDA and CDR2 SQIVND (reference sequence). The CDR3 is made up of 15 amino acids. The DNA for the CDR3 is TGTGCCAGCAGGACCCGGGGGGACTTTAACTATGGCTACACCTTC. This sequence encodes CASRTRGDFNYGYTF.

This clonotype was seen more than once but under ten times. The rearrangement links TRBV29-1 to TRBJ2-5; D gene unclear. The CDR3 is made up of 11 amino acids. The germline V gene encodes CDR1 SQVTM and CDR2 ANQGSEA. Trimming took off 7 bases at V and 1 base at J, with 7 bases between the two ends. This CDR3 is CSARFQETQYF. The CDR3 region has the DNA TGCAGCGCCAGGTTCCAAGAGACCCAGTACTTC.